This entry describes one T cell receptor (beta chain). Its antigen is as yet unknown. Overall study results and limits: Greatest tumor Treg TCR overlap was with tumor naive CD4+ cells. Larger-cohort validation covered only one TCR beta V-J rearrangement. Tumor memory CD4+ T cell TCR gene usage clustered with blood and lymph node memory CD4+ cells and lymph node naive CD4+ cells.

Trimming left V 5 bases short and J 8 bases short, with 22 bases between. The CDR3 sequence is 17 residues long. After constant-region reverse-primer amplification, full-length variable regions underwent semi-nested PCR with Nested Universal Primer A. TCRdb processed the 5' RACE reads anew with MiXCR; each CDR3 protein has one entry. The sample consists of over 45,000 distinct CDR3 sequences, roughly 25% of them appearing once. The sorted Tregs were CD4+CD25+CD127-/low cells. The chain has TRBV12-3 or TRBV12-4 and TRBJ1-6; TRBD1 is a possible D gene (6 bases). This clonotype was sampled from a female donor with breast cancer. The source material was tumor-infiltrating Tregs sorted from the breast tumor. Here the CDR3 reads CASSLRGAGDSDSPLHF. CDR3 nucleotide sequence: TGTGCCAGCAGTCTCCGGGGAGCAGGGGATTCGGATTCACCCCTCCACTTT.